Each of the 8 T cell receptor beta chains below was sequenced from the same sample in a study of CD8+ T cells in alopecia areata. Treatment of the sample: oral pan-JAK inhibitor, 5-10 mg twice daily. In each case, RNA was isolated and then reverse transcribed into cDNA as the sequencing template. Clones were sequenced by immunoSEQ multiplex PCR, and TCRdb holds only the in-frame ones, with some missing. The repertoire holds under 350,000 clones, with 55% to 75% as singletons. The starting material was CD4+ T cells sorted from blood, obtained at week 24, from a patient treated with tofacitinib. The receptors were sampled from a human donor with alopecia areata.

The rearrangement uses TRBV19 and TRBJ2-3; 10 nucleotides align to TRBD2. V was pared by 5 bases and J by 2 bases, with 4 bases of the junction left unmatched. CDR3 length equals 15 residues. Germline CDR1 and CDR2: LNHDA and SQIVND (reference sequence). The CDR3 sequence is CASSLGLAHTDTQYF. In DNA, the CDR3 is TGTGCCAGTAGTCTGGGACTAGCGCACACAGATACGCAGTATTTT.

This chain joins TRBV7-2 and TRBJ2-1, with 7 bases lining up with TRBD2. Germline lookup yields CDR1 SGHTA and CDR2 FQGNSA. The CDR3 loop spans 13 amino acids. V trimming: 3 bases; J trimming: 16 bases; junction bases outside the gene matches: 12. The CDR3 spells CASSFTSETPPFF. CDR3 DNA sequence: TGTGCCAGCAGCTTTACTAGCGAGACCCCCCCATTCTTC.

The chain uses TRBV7-9 and TRBJ2-5, with 7 bases fitting TRBD1. The CDR3 is 15 amino acids. Germline trimming cut 0 bases from V and 2 bases from J; bases unmatched to any gene: 3. Germline CDR1 reads SEHNR; CDR2 reads FQNEAQ (reference sequence). CDR3 sequence reads: CASSLARDRQETQYF. The CDR3 DNA reads as TGTGCCAGCAGCTTAGCCCGGGACAGACAAGAGACCCAGTACTTC.

The chain employs TRBV27 and TRBJ2-7, with 7 nucleotides matching TRBD1. This CDR3 comprises 14 residues. Trimming cost V 3 bases and J 0 bases; bases outside gene matches: 2. Germline V gene sequence: CDR1 MNHEY, CDR2 SMNVEV (reference sequence). The CDR3 DNA reads as TGTGCCAGCAGTTTGGGGACAGTCTCCTACGAGCAGTACTTC. The encoded protein is CASSLGTVSYEQYF.

The V gene is TRBV30, the J gene TRBJ2-7; TRBD2 is a possible D gene (5 bases). CDR3 length equals 14 residues. CDR1 is GTSNPN, CDR2 SVGIG, per germline (reference sequence). Between the trimmed V and J ends, which lost 2 bases and 4 bases, there was a span of 15 bases. DNA for the CDR3: TGTGCCTGGAGTCCGAACGCGGGCGGGTACGAGCAGTACTTC. Translation: CAWSPNAGGYEQYF.

This chain connects TRBV15 to TRBJ2-3; D ambiguous. The germline V gene has CDR1 LNHNV and CDR2 YYDKDF (reference sequence). The CDR3 sequence is 13 residues long. V was pared by 3 bases and J by 5 bases, with 9 bases between. The CDR3 loop reads CATSSSRLDTQYF. The CDR3 DNA reads TGTGCCACCAGCAGTAGCCGACTAGATACGCAGTATTTT.

V usage is TRBV7-3 and J usage is TRBJ2-1, with 7 bases identical to TRBD2. The germline CDR1 and CDR2 sequences are SGHTA and FQGTGA. The junction had 6 bases not matched to a gene; V was cut back by 2 bases and J by 5 bases. This CDR3 is built from 15 residues. DNA for the CDR3: TGTGCCAGCAGCTTAGACGGCGGGAGACACAATGAGCAGTTCTTC. It codes for CASSLDGGRHNEQFF. Combining the CDR3 with reference TRBV7-3 and TRBJ2-1 gives the whole variable domain GAGVSQTPSNKVTEKGKYVELRCDPISGHTALYWYRQSLGQGPEFLIYFQGTGAADDSGLPNDRFFAVRPEGSVSTLKIQRTERGDSAVYLCASSLDGGRHNEQFFGPGTRLTVL.

This sequence joins TRBV5-6 and TRBJ2-7; D perhaps matches TRBD1 (5 bases). The CDR3 consists of 14 residues. CDR1 and CDR2 (germline): SGHDT, YYEEEE. V was cut by 4 bases and J by 0 bases, with 11 bases left in between. This chain's CDR3 is CASSLPQVSYEQYF. CDR3 coding DNA: TGTGCCAGCAGCCTCCCACAGGTCTCCTACGAGCAGTACTTC.